The 18 T cell receptor beta chains presented below share a single source sample, sequenced in a study of blood T cell repertoires in COVID-19. The assay was immunoSEQ multiplex PCR, and TCRdb's table has in-frame clones only and misses some. The sample includes some 150,000 clones, about 85% of them seen just once. The material sequenced was peripheral blood. These receptor sequences come from a human donor in a cohort sampled during active COVID-19.

This clone has just a few counts. CDR3 protein: CASSSGLAGVNEQFF. CDR3 DNA: TGTGCCAGCAGCTCCGGACTAGCGGGAGTTAATGAGCAGTTCTTC. The chain recombines TRBV11-2 with TRBJ2-1; 13 bases agree with TRBD2. This CDR3 is 15 amino acids long. V shed 4 bases and J 7 bases; nucleotides not matched to a gene: 4. Germline V lookup: CDR1 SGHAT, CDR2 FQNNGV.

CDR3 residues: CASSPDRVRGYTF. Written as DNA, the CDR3 is TGTGCCAGCAGTCCGGACAGGGTGAGAGGCTACACCTTC. The rearrangement links TRBV6-5 to TRBJ1-2; TRBD1 matches 8 bases. The CDR3 spans 13 residues. CDR1 and CDR2 from the germline V gene are MNHEY and SVGAGI. The junction had 7 bases not matched to a gene; V was cut back by 5 bases and J by 8 bases.

This clone is a singleton in its sample. This chain links TRBV29-1 with TRBJ1-1; no clear D gene. The CDR3 has 12 residues. V was pared by 7 bases and J by 3 bases, with 12 bases between. Germline CDR1 is SQVTM and CDR2 is ANQGSEA. DNA for the CDR3: TGCAGCGCTTTCCGGGGATACACTGAAGCTTTCTTT. Translated, it gives CSAFRGYTEAFF.

The genes are TRBV7-9 and TRBJ1-2, with 10 bases identical to TRBD1. V trimming: 5 bases; J trimming: 5 bases; junction bases outside the gene matches: 5. This CDR3 contains 14 residues. Germline V CDR1 and CDR2: SEHNR, FQNEAQ (reference sequence). The CDR3 loop reads CASSQGQGLYGYTF. CDR3 DNA: TGTGCCAGCAGCCAGGGACAGGGGCTGTATGGCTACACCTTC. Drawing the rest from reference TRBV7-9 and TRBJ1-2, the complete variable domain is DTGVSQNPRHKITKRGQNVTFRCDPISEHNRLYWYRQTLGQGPEFLTYFQNEAQLEKSRLLSDRFSAERPKGSFSTLEIQRTEQGDSAMYLCASSQGQGLYGYTFGSGTRLTVV.

The gene calls are TRBV3-1 (or the pseudogene TRBV3-2) and TRBJ2-4; 10 bases agree with TRBD2. The CDR3 totals 19 residues. Losses at the gene ends were 0 bases for V and 1 base for J; bases not matched to a gene: 9. The germline CDR1 and CDR2 sequences are LGHDT and YNNKEL (reference sequence). As DNA, the CDR3 is TGTGCCAGCAGCCAAGAACGCCTAGCGGGAGTAGTCGCCAAAAACATTCAGTACTTC. This sequence encodes CASSQERLAGVVAKNIQYF.

The rearrangement joins TRBV9 to TRBJ2-2; 9 bases align to TRBD2. Per the germline V gene, CDR1 is SGDLS and CDR2 is YYNGEE. This CDR3 is built from 18 residues. The J segment lost 5 bases and the V segment lost 1 base, leaving 12 bases of the junction unmatched. This CDR3 is CASSVSIAGAPRTGELFF. The CDR3 DNA is TGTGCCAGCAGCGTATCGATAGCGGGAGCCCCGAGAACCGGGGAGCTGTTTTTT.

Turning to this clone: One junction end does not reproduce the germline sequence, and a read error may be involved. The chain joins TRBV7-7 to TRBJ2-5; 7 bases line up with TRBD1. This CDR3 has 15 amino acids. Germline lookup yields CDR1 SSHAT and CDR2 FNYEAQ (reference sequence). The CDR3: CASSLGAGGKETQYF. The CDR3 DNA sequence: TGTGCTAGCAGCTTAGGGGCAGGGGGAAAAGAGACCCAGTACTTC. The complete variable domain, with remaining parts taken from reference TRBV7-7 and TRBJ2-5, reads GAGVSQSPRYKVTKRGQDVTLRCDPISSHATLYWYQQALGQGPEFLTYFNYEAQPDKSGLPSDRFSAERPEGSISTLTIQRTEQRDSAMYRCASSLGAGGKETQYFGPGTRLLVL.

The chain recombines TRBV19 with TRBJ2-1; 9 positions match TRBD2. V lost 4 bases, J lost 6 bases, and 13 bases stayed unmatched. The CDR3 covers 17 residues. Germline V gene lookup returns CDR1 LNHDA and CDR2 SQIVND (reference sequence). This chain's CDR3 is CASSTQLAGGPSNEQFF. The CDR3 DNA reads TGTGCCAGTAGTACCCAACTGGCGGGAGGGCCTTCCAATGAGCAGTTCTTC.

This rearrangement joins TRBV14 to TRBJ2-5, with TRBD1 matching 8 bases. There are 15 residues in the CDR3. J gave up 5 bases and V 3 bases, and 8 bases lay outside the gene matches. Germline CDR1 is SGHDN and CDR2 is FVKESK. The CDR3 loop reads CASSQGDRLSETQYF. The CDR3 DNA follows: TGTGCCAGCAGCCAGGGGGACAGGCTCTCGGAGACCCAGTACTTC.

The chain has TRBV18 and TRBJ2-1, with 9 bases lining up with TRBD2. The germline V gene encodes CDR1 KGHSH and CDR2 LQKENI. The CDR3 sequence is 13 residues long. V lost 2 bases and J lost 7; bases outside the gene matches: 0. The CDR3 nucleotides read TGTGCCAGCTCACCAGGACTAGCGAATGAGCAGTTCTTC. It is translated as CASSPGLANEQFF.

The CDR3 DNA reads TGTGCCAGCAGCCAAGCAATGGGGGCGGCCAAAAACATTCAGTACTTC. Protein: CASSQAMGAAKNIQYF. V and J are TRBV3-1 (or the pseudogene TRBV3-2) and TRBJ2-4; D might be TRBD1 (6 bases). This CDR3 comprises 16 residues. V shed 1 base and J shed 1 base, with 11 bases lying between them. CDR1 LGHDT and CDR2 YNNKEL come from the germline V gene (reference sequence).

The rearrangement uses TRBV19 and TRBJ1-3, with D perhaps matching TRBD1 (5 bases). This CDR3 has 13 amino acids. Trimming stripped 9 bases from V and 4 bases from J, with 13 bases between. Germline CDR1 LNHDA, CDR2 SQIVND (reference sequence). The CDR3 here is CASHSSGGNTIYF. CDR3 coding DNA: TGTGCCAGCCATTCCTCAGGGGGAAACACCATATATTTT.

The V gene is TRBV15, the J gene TRBJ1-1; D possibly corresponds to TRBD1 (5 bases). The germline V and J ends were trimmed by 1 base and 0 bases, with 12 bases remaining between them. The CDR3 loop spans 16 amino acids. CDR1 LNHNV and CDR2 YYDKDF come from the germline V gene (reference sequence). The CDR3 here is CATSRVGGRVNTEAFF. For the CDR3, the DNA is TGTGCCACCAGCAGAGTGGGGGGGAGGGTGAACACTGAAGCTTTCTTT.

The chain is built from TRBV7-9 and TRBJ2-1; 8 nucleotides match TRBD2. Looked up from germline, CDR1 is SEHNR and CDR2 is FQNEAQ (reference sequence). CDR3 length equals 14 residues. V shed 1 base, J shed 8 bases, and the junction held 4 bases outside the gene matches. CDR3 coding DNA: TGTGCCAGCAGCTTAGGGACTAGCCGCTATGAGCAGTTCTTC. This encodes CASSLGTSRYEQFF.

The V and J genes are TRBV15 and TRBJ2-7, with 10 bases aligning to TRBD1. Per germline, CDR1 LNHNV and CDR2 YYDKDF (reference sequence). The CDR3 spans 17 residues. J gave up 0 bases and V 3 bases, and 8 bases lay outside the gene matches. The CDR3 spells CATSRPGQGPSSYEQYF. Here the CDR3 DNA reads TGTGCCACCAGCAGGCCGGGACAGGGGCCGAGCTCCTACGAGCAGTACTTC.

This clone was seen only a few times. The V and J genes are TRBV19 and TRBJ1-6; TRBD1 agrees at 7 bases. The ends lost 3 bases at V and 7 bases at J; junction bases unmatched: 3. Germline V gene data show CDR1 as LNHDA and CDR2 as SQIVND (reference sequence). This CDR3 has 14 residues. CDR3 residues: CASSMNRGNSPLHF. As DNA, the CDR3 is TGTGCCAGTAGTATGAACAGGGGAAATTCACCCCTCCACTTT. The full variable domain, completed using reference TRBV19 and TRBJ1-6, is DGGITQSPKYLFRKEGQNVTLSCEQNLNHDAMYWYRQDPGQGLRLIYYSQIVNDFQKGDIAEGYSVSREKKESFPLTVTSAQKNPTAFYLCASSMNRGNSPLHFGNGTRLTVT.

The CDR3 spells CASSQSIWCRGLTNEKLFF. CDR3 nucleotides: TGCGCCAGCAGTCAATCAATCTGGTGCAGGGGGCTTACTAATGAAAAACTGTTTTTT. This chain connects TRBV23-1 to TRBJ1-4; 8 bases line up with TRBD1. TRBV23-1 belongs to the ORF category, with a function that is uncertain. This CDR3 comprises 19 residues. J was trimmed by 2 bases and V by 0 bases; bases with no gene match: 11.

The rearrangement links TRBV10-3 to TRBJ2-3; 10 bases agree with TRBD1. CDR1 and CDR2 from the germline V gene are ENHRY and SYGVKD. This CDR3 is built from 15 residues. V gave up 7 bases and J gave up 1 base; unmatched junction bases: 5. The CDR3: CAIKGQGPGTDTQYF. Written as DNA, the CDR3 is TGTGCCATCAAGGGACAGGGGCCGGGCACAGATACGCAGTATTTT.